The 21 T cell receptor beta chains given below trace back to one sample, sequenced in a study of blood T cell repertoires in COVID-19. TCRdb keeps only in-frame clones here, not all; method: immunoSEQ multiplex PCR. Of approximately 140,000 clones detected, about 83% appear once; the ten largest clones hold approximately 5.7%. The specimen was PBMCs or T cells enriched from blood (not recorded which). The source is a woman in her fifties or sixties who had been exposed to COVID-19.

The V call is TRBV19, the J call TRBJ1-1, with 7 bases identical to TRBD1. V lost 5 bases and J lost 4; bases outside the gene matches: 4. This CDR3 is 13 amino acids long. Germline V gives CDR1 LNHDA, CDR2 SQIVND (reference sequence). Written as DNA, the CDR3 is TGTGCCAGTAGTGAGGGGGCGGGCACTGAAGCTTTCTTT. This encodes CASSEGAGTEAFF.

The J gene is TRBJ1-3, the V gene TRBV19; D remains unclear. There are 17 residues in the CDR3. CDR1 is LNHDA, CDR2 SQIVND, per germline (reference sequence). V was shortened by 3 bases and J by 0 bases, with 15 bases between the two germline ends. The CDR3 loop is CASSIPAGLSSGNTIYF. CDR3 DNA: TGTGCCAGTAGTATCCCGGCAGGCTTAAGCTCTGGAAACACCATATATTTT. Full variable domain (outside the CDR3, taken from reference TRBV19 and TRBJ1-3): DGGITQSPKYLFRKEGQNVTLSCEQNLNHDAMYWYRQDPGQGLRLIYYSQIVNDFQKGDIAEGYSVSREKKESFPLTVTSAQKNPTAFYLCASSIPAGLSSGNTIYFGEGSWLTVV.

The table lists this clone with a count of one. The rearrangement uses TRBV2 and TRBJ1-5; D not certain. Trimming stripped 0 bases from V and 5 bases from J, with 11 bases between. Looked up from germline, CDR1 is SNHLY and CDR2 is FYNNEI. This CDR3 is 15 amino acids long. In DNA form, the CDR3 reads TGTGCCAGCAGTGAAGCGCTTCAGTTTTATCAGCCCCAGCATTTT. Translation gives CASSEALQFYQPQHF. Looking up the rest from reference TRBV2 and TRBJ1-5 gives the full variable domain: EPEVTQTPSHQVTQMGQEVILRCVPISNHLYFYWYRQILGQKVEFLVSFYNNEISEKSEIFDDQFSVERPDGSNFTLKIRSTKLEDSAMYFCASSEALQFYQPQHFGDGTRLSIL.

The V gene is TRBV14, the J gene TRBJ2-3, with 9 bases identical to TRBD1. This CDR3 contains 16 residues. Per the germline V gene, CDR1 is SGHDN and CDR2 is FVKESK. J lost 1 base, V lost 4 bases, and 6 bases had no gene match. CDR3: CASSPYRGRGTDTQYF. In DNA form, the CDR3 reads TGTGCCAGCAGCCCTTACAGGGGGCGAGGCACAGATACGCAGTATTTT.

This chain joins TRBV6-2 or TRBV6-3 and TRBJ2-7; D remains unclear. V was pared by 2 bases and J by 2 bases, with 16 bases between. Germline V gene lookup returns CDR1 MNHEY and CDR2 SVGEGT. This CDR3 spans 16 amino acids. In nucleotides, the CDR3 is TGTGCCAGCAGTTACGGTTTTTCCAGGTACCCCTACGAGCAGTACTTC. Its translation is CASSYGFSRYPYEQYF.

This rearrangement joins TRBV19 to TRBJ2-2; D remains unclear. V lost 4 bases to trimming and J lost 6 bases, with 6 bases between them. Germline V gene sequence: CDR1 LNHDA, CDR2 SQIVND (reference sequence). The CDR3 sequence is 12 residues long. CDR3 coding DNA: TGTGCCAGTAGTACTAAGTCCGGGGAGCTGTTTTTT. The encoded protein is CASSTKSGELFF. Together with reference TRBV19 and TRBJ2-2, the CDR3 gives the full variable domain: DGGITQSPKYLFRKEGQNVTLSCEQNLNHDAMYWYRQDPGQGLRLIYYSQIVNDFQKGDIAEGYSVSREKKESFPLTVTSAQKNPTAFYLCASSTKSGELFFGEGSRLTVL.

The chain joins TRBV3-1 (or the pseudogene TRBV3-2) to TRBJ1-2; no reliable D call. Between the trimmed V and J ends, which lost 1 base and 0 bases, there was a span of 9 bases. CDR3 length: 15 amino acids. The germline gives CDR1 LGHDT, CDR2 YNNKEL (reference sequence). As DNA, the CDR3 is TGTGCCAGCAGCCAAGGGGAGTCCTCTAACTATGGCTACACCTTC. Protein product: CASSQGESSNYGYTF.

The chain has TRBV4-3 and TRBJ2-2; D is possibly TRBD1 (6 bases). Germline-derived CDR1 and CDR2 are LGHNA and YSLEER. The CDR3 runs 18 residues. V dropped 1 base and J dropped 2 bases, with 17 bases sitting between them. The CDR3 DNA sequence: TGCGCCAGCAGCCAAGCCTTCGGAACGGGACACAACACCGGGGAGCTGTTTTTT. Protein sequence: CASSQAFGTGHNTGELFF.

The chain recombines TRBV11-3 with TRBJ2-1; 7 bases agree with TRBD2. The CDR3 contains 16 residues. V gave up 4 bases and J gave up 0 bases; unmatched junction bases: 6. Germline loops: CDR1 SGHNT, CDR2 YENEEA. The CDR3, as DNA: TGTGCCAGCAGCTCCACCCCGGGGGGCTCCTACAATGAGCAGTTCTTC. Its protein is CASSSTPGGSYNEQFF.

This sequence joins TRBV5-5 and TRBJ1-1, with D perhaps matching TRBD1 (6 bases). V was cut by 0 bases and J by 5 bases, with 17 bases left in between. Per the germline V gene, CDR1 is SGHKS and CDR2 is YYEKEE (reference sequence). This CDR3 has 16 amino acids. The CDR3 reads CASSLAAGVSATEAFF. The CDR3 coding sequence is TGTGCCAGCAGCTTGGCGGCAGGGGTGTCGGCTACTGAAGCTTTCTTT.

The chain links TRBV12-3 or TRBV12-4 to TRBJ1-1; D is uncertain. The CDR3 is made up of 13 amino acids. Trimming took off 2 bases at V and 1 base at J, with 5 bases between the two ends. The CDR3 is CASSLLKNTEAFF. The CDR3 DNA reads TGTGCCAGCAGTTTACTAAAGAACACTGAAGCTTTCTTT.

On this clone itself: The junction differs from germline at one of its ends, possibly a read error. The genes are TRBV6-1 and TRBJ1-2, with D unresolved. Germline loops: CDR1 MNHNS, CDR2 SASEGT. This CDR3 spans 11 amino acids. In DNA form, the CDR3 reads TGTGCCAGCAGGGAAGGGCCGGGCTACACCTTC. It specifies CASREGPGYTF.

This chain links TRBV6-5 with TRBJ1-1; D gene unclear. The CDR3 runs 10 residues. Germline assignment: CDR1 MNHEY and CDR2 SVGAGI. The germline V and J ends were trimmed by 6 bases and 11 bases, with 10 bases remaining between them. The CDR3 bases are TGTGCCAGCAGCGGAGGGTACGCTTTCTTT. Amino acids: CASSGGYAFF.

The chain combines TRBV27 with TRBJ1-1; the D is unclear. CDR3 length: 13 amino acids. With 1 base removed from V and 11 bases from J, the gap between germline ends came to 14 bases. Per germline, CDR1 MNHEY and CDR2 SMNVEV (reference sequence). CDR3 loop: CASSLYRRASAFF. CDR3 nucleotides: TGTGCCAGCAGTTTATATAGGAGGGCTTCGGCTTTCTTT.

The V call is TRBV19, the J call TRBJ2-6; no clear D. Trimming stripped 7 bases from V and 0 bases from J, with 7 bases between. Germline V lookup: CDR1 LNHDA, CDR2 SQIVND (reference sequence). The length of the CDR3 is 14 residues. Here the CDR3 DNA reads TGTGCCAGTACCCCGGGCTCTGGGGCCAACGTCCTGACTTTC. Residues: CASTPGSGANVLTF.

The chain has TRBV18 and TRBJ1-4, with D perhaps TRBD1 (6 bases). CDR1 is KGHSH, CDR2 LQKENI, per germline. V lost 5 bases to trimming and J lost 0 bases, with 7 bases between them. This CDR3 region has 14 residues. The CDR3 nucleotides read TGTGCCAGCTCAGCAGGGGCAACTAATGAAAAACTGTTTTTT. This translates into CASSAGATNEKLFF.

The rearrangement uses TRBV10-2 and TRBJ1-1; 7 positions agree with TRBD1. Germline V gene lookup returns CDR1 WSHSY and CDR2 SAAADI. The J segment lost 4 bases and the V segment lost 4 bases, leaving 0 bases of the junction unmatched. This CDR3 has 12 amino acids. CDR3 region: CASSAGGTEAFF. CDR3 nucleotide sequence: TGCGCCAGCAGTGCAGGGGGCACTGAAGCTTTCTTT.

The CDR3 nucleotides read TGCAGCGTTGAAGAGGGGGGGCCACGAACTGAAGCTTTCTTT. This codes for CSVEEGGPRTEAFF. The rearrangement joins TRBV29-1 to TRBJ1-1, with D perhaps TRBD1 (6 bases). The CDR3 runs to 14 residues. Trimming stripped 0 bases from V and 5 bases from J, with 13 bases between. Germline loops: CDR1 SQVTM, CDR2 ANQGSEA.

In DNA, the CDR3 is TGCGCCAGCAGCGACTATCCCCCAGGGGACATCTATGGCTACACCTTC. Amino acid sequence: CASSDYPPGDIYGYTF. The gene calls are TRBV5-1 and TRBJ1-2; D perhaps matches TRBD1 (6 bases). The germline V and J ends were trimmed by 4 bases and 4 bases, with 20 bases remaining between them. The CDR3 has 16 residues. Germline CDR1 is SGHRS and CDR2 is YFSETQ. The variable domain in full, completed from reference TRBV5-1 and TRBJ1-2, reads KAGVTQTPRYLIKTRGQQVTLSCSPISGHRSVSWYQQTPGQGLQFLFEYFSETQRNKGNFPGRFSGRQFSNSRSEMNVSTLELGDSALYLCASSDYPPGDIYGYTFGSGTRLTVV.

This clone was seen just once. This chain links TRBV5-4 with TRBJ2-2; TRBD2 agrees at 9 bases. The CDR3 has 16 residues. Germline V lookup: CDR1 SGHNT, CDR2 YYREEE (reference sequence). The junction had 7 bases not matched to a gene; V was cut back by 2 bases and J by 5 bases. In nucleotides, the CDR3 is TGTGCCAGCAGCTTCGGCCTAGCGGGGACAACCGGGGAGCTGTTTTTT. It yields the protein CASSFGLAGTTGELFF.

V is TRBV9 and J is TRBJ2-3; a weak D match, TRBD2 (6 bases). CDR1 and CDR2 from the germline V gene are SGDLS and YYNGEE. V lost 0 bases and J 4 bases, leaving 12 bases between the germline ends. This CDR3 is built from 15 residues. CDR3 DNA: TGTGCCAGCAGCGTAGCGGGGGATCGGGCAGATACGCAGTATTTT. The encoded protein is CASSVAGDRADTQYF.